The entry below describes one TCR beta chain. Measured with immunoSEQ multiplex PCR; TCRdb has only the in-frame clones, and not every one. The table has about 1.1 million clones, approximately 80% seen once. This entry is derived from a study of shared clonotypes between healthy human individuals. This CDR3 has 15 residues. V lost 5 bases and J lost 5; bases outside the gene matches: 10. CDR1 is MRHNA and CDR2 is SNTAGT in the germline V gene. The chain uses TRBV6-4 and TRBJ1-1; TRBD1 aligns across 8 bases. The sequenced sample was memory CD4+ T cells from PBMCs. This sample's subset: CD45RA-negative fraction. The TCR sequence derives from a man aged 18 to 35 in good health. Some clones in this sample may be carry-over from other donors' samples. CDR3 loop: CASSYDRDRSTEAFF. CDR3 DNA: TGTGCCAGCAGTTACGACCGGGACAGGTCTACTGAAGCTTTCTTT.